Sequencing of this T cell receptor (beta chain) was carried out in a study of radiation and T cells in renal cell carcinoma. General study points: Without pretreatment biopsies, baseline tumor clonotype presence was undetermined.

Of note for this clone: Its antigen is not known.

The sample's time point: baseline pretreatment blood. Described treatment: 15 Gy SBRT to primary tumor, nephrectomy 4 weeks later. Blood was sampled at baseline, 2 weeks and 4 weeks after SBRT. The assay was immunoSEQ multiplex PCR, and TCRdb's table has in-frame clones only and misses some. The sample lists 110,000 to 150,000 clones; 88% were seen once. The sequence derives from a woman aged 50 to 65 with renal cell carcinoma. Sequencing used blood, obtained from a patient whose treatment included radiotherapy and nephrectomy.

The CDR3 loop is CASSQDWLRSSYEQYF. The CDR3 DNA sequence: TGCGCCAGCAGCCAAGATTGGCTAAGGAGCTCCTACGAGCAGTACTTC. V gene TRBV4-1 combines with J gene TRBJ2-7; no clear D gene. The germline V gene has CDR1 MGHRA and CDR2 YSYEKL. CDR3 size: 16 residues. V was cut by 0 bases and J by 0 bases, with 12 bases left in between.